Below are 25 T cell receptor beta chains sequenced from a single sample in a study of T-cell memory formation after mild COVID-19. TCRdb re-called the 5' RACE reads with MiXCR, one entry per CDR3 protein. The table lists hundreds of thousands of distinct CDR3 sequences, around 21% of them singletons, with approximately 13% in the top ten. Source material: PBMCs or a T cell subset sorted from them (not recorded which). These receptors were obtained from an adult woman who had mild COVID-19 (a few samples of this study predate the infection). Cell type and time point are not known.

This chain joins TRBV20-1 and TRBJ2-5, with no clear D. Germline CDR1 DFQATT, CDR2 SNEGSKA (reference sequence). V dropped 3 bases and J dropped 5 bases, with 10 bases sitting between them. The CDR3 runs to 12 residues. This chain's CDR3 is CSASHVQETQYF. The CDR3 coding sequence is TGCAGTGCTAGTCATGTTCAGGAGACCCAGTACTTC.

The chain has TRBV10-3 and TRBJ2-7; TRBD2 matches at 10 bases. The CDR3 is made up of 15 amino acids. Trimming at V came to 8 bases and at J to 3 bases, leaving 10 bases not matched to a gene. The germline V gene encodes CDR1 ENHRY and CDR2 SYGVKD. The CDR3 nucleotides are TGTGCCATCGGCGGAGCGGGAGGGGGGCTCTACGAGCAGTACTTC. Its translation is CAIGGAGGGLYEQYF.

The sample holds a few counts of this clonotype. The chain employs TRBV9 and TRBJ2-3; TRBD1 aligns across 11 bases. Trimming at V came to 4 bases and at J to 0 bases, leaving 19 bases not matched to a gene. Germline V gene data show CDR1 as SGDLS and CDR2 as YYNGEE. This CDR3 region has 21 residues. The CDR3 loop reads CASSKRTPGQGVPTSTDTQYF. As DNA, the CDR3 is TGTGCCAGCAGCAAACGAACACCGGGACAGGGGGTCCCCACTAGCACAGATACGCAGTATTTT.

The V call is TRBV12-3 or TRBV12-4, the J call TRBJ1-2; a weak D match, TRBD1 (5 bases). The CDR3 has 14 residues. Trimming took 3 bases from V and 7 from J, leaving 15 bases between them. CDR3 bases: TGTGCCAGCAGTTTCGGGACCGACATCGGTGGCTACACCTTC. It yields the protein CASSFGTDIGGYTF.

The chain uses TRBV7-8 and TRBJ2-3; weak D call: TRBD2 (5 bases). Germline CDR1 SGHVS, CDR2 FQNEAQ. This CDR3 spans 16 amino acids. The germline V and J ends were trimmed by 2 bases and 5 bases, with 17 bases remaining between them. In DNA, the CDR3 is TGTGCCAGCAGCTTATGGATAGAGGAGGCGGGAGATACGCAGTATTTT. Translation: CASSLWIEEAGDTQYF.

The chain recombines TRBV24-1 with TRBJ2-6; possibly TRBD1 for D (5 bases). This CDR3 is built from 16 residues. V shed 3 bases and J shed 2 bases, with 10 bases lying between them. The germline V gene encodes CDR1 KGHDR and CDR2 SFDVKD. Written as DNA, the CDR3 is TGTGCCACCAGTGATAGGACATCAACTGGGGCCAACGTCCTGACTTTC. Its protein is CATSDRTSTGANVLTF.

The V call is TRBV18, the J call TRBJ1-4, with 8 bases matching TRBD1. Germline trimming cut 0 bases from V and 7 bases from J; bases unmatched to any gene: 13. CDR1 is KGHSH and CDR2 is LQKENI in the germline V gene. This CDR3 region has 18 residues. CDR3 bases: TGTGCCAGCTCACCACCGACGGACAGGGAAGTCTCCGGTGAAAAACTGTTTTTT. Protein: CASSPPTDREVSGEKLFF.

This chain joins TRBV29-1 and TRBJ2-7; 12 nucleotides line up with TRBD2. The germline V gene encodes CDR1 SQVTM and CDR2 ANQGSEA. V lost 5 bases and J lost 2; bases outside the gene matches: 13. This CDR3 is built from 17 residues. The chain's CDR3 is CSVSFWRTSGMTYEQYF. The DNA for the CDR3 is TGCAGCGTTTCCTTTTGGCGGACTAGCGGGATGACCTACGAGCAGTACTTC.

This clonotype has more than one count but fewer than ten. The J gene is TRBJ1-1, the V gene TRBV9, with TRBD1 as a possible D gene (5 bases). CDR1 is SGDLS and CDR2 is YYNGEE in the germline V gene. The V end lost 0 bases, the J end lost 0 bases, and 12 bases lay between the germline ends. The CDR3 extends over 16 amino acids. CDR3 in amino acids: CASSVAGAHMNTEAFF. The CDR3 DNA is TGTGCCAGCAGCGTAGCTGGGGCGCATATGAACACTGAAGCTTTCTTT.

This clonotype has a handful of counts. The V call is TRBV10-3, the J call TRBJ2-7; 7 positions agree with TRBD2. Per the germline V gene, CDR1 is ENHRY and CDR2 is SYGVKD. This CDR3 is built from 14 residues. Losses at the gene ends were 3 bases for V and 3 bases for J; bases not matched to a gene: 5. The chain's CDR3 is CAISDRGSVYEQYF. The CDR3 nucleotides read TGTGCCATCAGTGACCGCGGGAGCGTCTACGAGCAGTACTTC.

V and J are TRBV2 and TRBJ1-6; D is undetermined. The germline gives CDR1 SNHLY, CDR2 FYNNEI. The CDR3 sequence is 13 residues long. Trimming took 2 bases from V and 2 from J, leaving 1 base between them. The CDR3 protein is CASSETYNSPLHF. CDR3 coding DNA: TGTGCCAGCAGTGAAACCTATAATTCACCCCTCCACTTT.

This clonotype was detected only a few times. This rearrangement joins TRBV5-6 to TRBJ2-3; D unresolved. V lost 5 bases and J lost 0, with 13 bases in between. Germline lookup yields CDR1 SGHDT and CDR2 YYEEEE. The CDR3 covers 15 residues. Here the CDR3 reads CASRVGSYSTDTQYF. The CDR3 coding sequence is TGTGCCAGCAGGGTCGGAAGTTACAGCACAGATACGCAGTATTTT.

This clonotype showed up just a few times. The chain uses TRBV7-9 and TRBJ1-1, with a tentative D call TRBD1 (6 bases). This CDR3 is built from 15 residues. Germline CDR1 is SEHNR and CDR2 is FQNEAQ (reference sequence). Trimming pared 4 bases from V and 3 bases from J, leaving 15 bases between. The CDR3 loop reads CASSSRAGEDTEAFF. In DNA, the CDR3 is TGTGCCAGCAGCTCGCGCGCAGGGGAGGACACTGAAGCTTTCTTT. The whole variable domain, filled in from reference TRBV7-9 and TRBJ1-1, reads DTGVSQNPRHKITKRGQNVTFRCDPISEHNRLYWYRQTLGQGPEFLTYFQNEAQLEKSRLLSDRFSAERPKGSFSTLEIQRTEQGDSAMYLCASSSRAGEDTEAFFGQGTRLTVV.

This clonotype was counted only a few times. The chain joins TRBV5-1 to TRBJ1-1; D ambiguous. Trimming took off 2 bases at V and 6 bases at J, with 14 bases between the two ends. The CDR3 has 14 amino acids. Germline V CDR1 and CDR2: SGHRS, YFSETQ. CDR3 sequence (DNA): TGCGCCAGCAGCTTCGACGGTTTTAACGCTGAAGCTTTCTTT. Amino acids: CASSFDGFNAEAFF.

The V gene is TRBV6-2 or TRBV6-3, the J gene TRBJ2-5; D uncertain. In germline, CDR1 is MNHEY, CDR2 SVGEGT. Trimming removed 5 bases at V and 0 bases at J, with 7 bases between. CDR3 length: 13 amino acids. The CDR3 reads CASSTENQETQYF. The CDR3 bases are TGTGCCAGCAGTACAGAAAACCAAGAGACCCAGTACTTC.

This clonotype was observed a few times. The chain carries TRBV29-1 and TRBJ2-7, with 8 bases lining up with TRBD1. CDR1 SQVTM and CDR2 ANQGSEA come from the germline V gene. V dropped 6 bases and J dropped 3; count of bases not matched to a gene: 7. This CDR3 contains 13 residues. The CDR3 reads CSVLGQGGYEQYF. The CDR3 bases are TGCAGCGTCCTAGGACAGGGAGGCTACGAGCAGTACTTC.

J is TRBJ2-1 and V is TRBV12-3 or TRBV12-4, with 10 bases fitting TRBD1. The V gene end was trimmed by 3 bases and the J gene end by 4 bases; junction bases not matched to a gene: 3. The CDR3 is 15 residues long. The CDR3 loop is CASSFGQGVYNEQFF. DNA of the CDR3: TGTGCCAGCAGTTTCGGACAGGGGGTATACAATGAGCAGTTCTTC.

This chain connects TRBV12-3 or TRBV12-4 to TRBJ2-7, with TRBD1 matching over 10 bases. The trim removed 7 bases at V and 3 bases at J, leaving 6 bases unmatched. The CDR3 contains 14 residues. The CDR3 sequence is CASKPWTGGYEQYF. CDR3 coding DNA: TGTGCCAGCAAACCCTGGACAGGGGGCTACGAGCAGTACTTC.

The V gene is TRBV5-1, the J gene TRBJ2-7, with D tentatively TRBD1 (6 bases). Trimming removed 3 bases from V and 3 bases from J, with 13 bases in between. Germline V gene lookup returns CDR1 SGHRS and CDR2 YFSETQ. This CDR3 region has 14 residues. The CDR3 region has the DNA TGCGCCAGCAGCTCCAGCACAGGGAACTACGAGCAGTACTTC. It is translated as CASSSSTGNYEQYF.

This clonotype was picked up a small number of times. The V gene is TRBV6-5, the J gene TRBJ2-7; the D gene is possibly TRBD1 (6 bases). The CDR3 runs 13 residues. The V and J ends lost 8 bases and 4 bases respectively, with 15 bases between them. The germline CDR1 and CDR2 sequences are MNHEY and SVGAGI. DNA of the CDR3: TGTGCCAGCGGGGGCAGTCAGGTGTACGAGCAGTACTTC. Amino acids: CASGGSQVYEQYF.

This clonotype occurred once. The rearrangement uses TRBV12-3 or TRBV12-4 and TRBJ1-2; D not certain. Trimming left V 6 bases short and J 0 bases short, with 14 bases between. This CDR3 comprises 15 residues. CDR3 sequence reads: CASSPLIVANYGYTF. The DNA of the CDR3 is TGTGCCAGCAGCCCCCTCATTGTGGCTAACTATGGCTACACCTTC.

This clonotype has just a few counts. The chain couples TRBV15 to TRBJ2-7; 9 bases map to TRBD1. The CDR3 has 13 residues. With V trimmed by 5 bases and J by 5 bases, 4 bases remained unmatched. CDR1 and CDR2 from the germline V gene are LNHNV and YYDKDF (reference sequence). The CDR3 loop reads CATSRDRVNEQYF. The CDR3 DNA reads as TGTGCCACCAGCCGGGACAGGGTTAACGAGCAGTACTTC. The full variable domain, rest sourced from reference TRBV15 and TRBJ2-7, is DAMVIQNPRYQVTQFGKPVTLSCSQTLNHNVMYWYQQKSSQAPKLLFHYYDKDFNNEADTPDNFQSRRPNTSFCFLDIRSPGLGDTAMYLCATSRDRVNEQYFGPGTRLTVT.

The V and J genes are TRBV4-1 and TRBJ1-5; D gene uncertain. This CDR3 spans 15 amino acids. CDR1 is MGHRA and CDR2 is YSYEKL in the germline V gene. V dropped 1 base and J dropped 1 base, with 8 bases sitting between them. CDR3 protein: CASSQGDGSNQPQHF. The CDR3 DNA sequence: TGCGCCAGCAGCCAAGGGGATGGCAGCAATCAGCCCCAGCATTTT.

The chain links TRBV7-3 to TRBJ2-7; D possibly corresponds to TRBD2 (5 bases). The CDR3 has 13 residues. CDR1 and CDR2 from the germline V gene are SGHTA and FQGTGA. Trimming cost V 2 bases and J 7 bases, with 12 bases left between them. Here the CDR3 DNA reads TGTGCCAGCAGCTTATGGGGAGATAGGGAGCAGTACTTC. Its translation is CASSLWGDREQYF.

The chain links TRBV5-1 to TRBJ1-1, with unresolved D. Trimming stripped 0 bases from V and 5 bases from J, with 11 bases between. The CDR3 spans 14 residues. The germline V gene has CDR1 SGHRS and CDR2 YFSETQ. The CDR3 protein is CASSLGGVWTEAFF. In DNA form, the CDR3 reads TGCGCCAGCAGCTTGGGAGGCGTCTGGACTGAAGCTTTCTTT.